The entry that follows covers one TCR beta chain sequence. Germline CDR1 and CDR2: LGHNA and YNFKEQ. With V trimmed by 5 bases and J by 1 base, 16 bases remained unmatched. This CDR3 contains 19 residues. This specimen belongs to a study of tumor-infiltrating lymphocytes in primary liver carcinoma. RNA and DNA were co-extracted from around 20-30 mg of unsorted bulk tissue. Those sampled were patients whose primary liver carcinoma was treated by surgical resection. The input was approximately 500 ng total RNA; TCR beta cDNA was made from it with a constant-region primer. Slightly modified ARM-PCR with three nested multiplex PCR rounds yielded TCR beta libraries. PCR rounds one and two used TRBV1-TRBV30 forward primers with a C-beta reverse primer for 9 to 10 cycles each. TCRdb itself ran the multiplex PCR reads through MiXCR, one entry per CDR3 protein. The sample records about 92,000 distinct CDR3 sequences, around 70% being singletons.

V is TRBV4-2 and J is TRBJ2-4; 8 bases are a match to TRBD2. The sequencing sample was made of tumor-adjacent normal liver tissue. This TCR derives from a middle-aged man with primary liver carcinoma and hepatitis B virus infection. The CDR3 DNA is TGTGCCAGCAGCTACCAGGGAGGAGCGGGAGTTGGTGCCAAAAACATTCAGTACTTC. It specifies CASSYQGGAGVGAKNIQYF.